This T cell receptor beta chain was captured in a study of radiation and T cells in renal cell carcinoma. Whole-study context: Nephrectomy followed 15 Gy stereotactic body radiation by 4 weeks. Overall study findings and caveats: Without pretreatment biopsies, baseline tumor clonotype presence was undetermined. In blood, top tumor clones expanded by 2 weeks, shrinking by 4.

Data came from immunoSEQ multiplex PCR; TCRdb stores just in-frame clones and leaves some out. Here the sample spans approximately 120,000 clones, 81% being singletons. CDR3 length: 15 residues. Germline-derived CDR1 and CDR2 are WNHNN and SYGVQD (reference sequence). With V trimmed by 6 bases and J by 4 bases, 8 bases remained unmatched. Time point meaning: blood 2 weeks post-SBRT. As for treatment: 15 Gy SBRT to primary tumor, nephrectomy 4 weeks later. On this clone: Its antigen remains unknown.

The rearrangement uses TRBV10-1 and TRBJ2-2, with 7 bases fitting TRBD1. Specimen: blood, collected from a patient whose treatment included radiotherapy and nephrectomy. This sequence was found in a middle-aged man with renal cell carcinoma. The CDR3 here is CASSARDRLTGELFF. The CDR3 region has the DNA TGCGCCAGCAGCGCCCGGGACAGACTCACCGGGGAGCTGTTTTTT.